The 10 T cell receptor beta chains below come from one sample, sequenced in a study of T cells in Graves' hyperthyroidism and ophthalmopathy. Amplification targeted TCR beta CDR3 regions from RNA transcripts. Using the HTBI primer set, a first-round RT-PCR was run on the TCR CDR3. One entry per CDR3 protein results from TCRdb running MiXCR on the multiplex PCR reads. The data contain about 580,000 distinct CDR3 sequences, roughly 14% of them seen just once; the ten biggest clones take up 5.5% to 7.5%. Source material: blood. These TCRs come from a woman between 25 and 40 years old with Graves' hyperthyroidism that later progressed to Graves' ophthalmopathy.

Points on this clonotype: This sequence may be a read error, since a much larger clone differs from it by one base. The rearrangement links TRBV27 to TRBJ2-5, with TRBD1 matching 10 bases. Germline V CDR1 and CDR2: MNHEY, SMNVEV (reference sequence). This CDR3 comprises 16 residues. CDR3 sequence reads: CAGSAETGGLQETQYF. The CDR3 DNA reads as TGTGCCGGCAGTGCCGAGACAGGGGGCCTCCAAGAGACCCAGTACTTC.

The V and J genes are TRBV19 and TRBJ2-7, with 8 positions matching TRBD2. CDR1 and CDR2 (germline): LNHDA, SQIVND (reference sequence). This CDR3 region has 14 residues. J lost 5 bases, V lost 4 bases, and 7 bases had no gene match. CDR3 DNA sequence: TGTGCCAGTAGTACTGCGGGGGGCCGGGACGAGCAGTACTTC. Its protein is CASSTAGGRDEQYF. The full variable domain, in which reference TRBV19 and TRBJ2-7 provide the parts outside the CDR3, is DGGITQSPKYLFRKEGQNVTLSCEQNLNHDAMYWYRQDPGQGLRLIYYSQIVNDFQKGDIAEGYSVSREKKESFPLTVTSAQKNPTAFYLCASSTAGGRDEQYFGPGTRLTVT.

This chain joins TRBV19 and TRBJ2-6, with TRBD2 matching over 10 bases. This CDR3 region has 19 residues. Per germline, CDR1 LNHDA and CDR2 SQIVND (reference sequence). Germline trimming cut 5 bases from V and 0 bases from J; bases unmatched to any gene: 10. The CDR3 spells CASSSPGGTSASGANVLTF. The CDR3 DNA reads TGTGCCAGTAGTTCCCCAGGGGGGACTAGCGCCTCTGGGGCCAACGTCCTGACTTTC. Variable domain in full (rest from reference TRBV19 and TRBJ2-6): DGGITQSPKYLFRKEGQNVTLSCEQNLNHDAMYWYRQDPGQGLRLIYYSQIVNDFQKGDIAEGYSVSREKKESFPLTVTSAQKNPTAFYLCASSSPGGTSASGANVLTFGAGSRLTVL.

At least ten counts were recorded for this clonotype. The chain combines TRBV19 with TRBJ1-5; 8 nucleotides agree with TRBD1. The CDR3 length is 16 residues. Trimming cost V 4 bases and J 5 bases; bases outside gene matches: 10. The germline CDR1 and CDR2 sequences are LNHDA and SQIVND (reference sequence). Written as DNA, the CDR3 is TGTGCCAGTAGTACGACTTGGACAGGGCGCGATCAGCCCCAGCATTTT. Its translation is CASSTTWTGRDQPQHF.

This clonotype occurred many times. The chain combines TRBV3-1 with TRBJ2-2; 10 nucleotides agree with TRBD1. CDR1 and CDR2 from the germline V gene are LGHDT and YNNKEL (reference sequence). Trimming at V came to 1 base and at J to 7 bases, leaving 3 bases not matched to a gene. There are 15 residues in the CDR3. The CDR3 loop is CASSQGQGAIGELFF. As DNA, the CDR3 is TGTGCCAGCAGCCAAGGACAGGGGGCAATCGGGGAGCTGTTTTTT. Using reference TRBV3-1 and TRBJ2-2 for the parts outside the CDR3, the full variable domain is DTAVSQTPKYLVTQMGNDKSIKCEQNLGHDTMYWYKQDSKKFLKIMFSYNNKELIINETVPNRFSPKSPDKAHLNLHINSLELGDSAVYFCASSQGQGAIGELFFGEGSRLTVL.

Worth noting for this clonotype: The CDR3 does not end in the conserved phenylalanine or tryptophan, so this is likely a read error. This chain links TRBV3-1 with TRBJ2-1; 7 positions agree with TRBD2. Trimming cost V 3 bases and J 3 bases; bases outside gene matches: 5. The CDR3 has 15 residues. Germline CDR1 is LGHDT and CDR2 is YNNKEL (reference sequence). The CDR3 region is CASSQGTTGYNEQFS. As DNA, the CDR3 is TGTGCCAGCAGCCAGGGGACTACCGGCTACAATGAGCAGTTCTCC.

Many counts were recorded for this clonotype. The chain has TRBV6-2 or TRBV6-3 and TRBJ1-4; no clear D. V gave up 0 bases and J gave up 5 bases, with 16 bases separating them. Germline V CDR1 and CDR2: MNHEY, SVGEGT. The CDR3 loop spans 17 amino acids. This chain's CDR3 is CASSYSIITSENEKLFF. Here the CDR3 DNA reads TGTGCCAGCAGTTACTCGATAATTACCAGCGAGAATGAAAAACTGTTTTTT.

This clonotype was seen repeatedly, ten times or more. The chain carries TRBV12-3 or TRBV12-4 and TRBJ1-2; D gene uncertain. CDR3 length equals 14 residues. Trimming pared 6 bases from V and 2 bases from J, leaving 13 bases between. In nucleotides, the CDR3 is TGTGCCAGCAGACCCGACCGAAACAACTATGGCTACACCTTC. Encoded protein: CASRPDRNNYGYTF.

This chain connects TRBV29-1 to TRBJ1-2, with a tentative D call TRBD1 (5 bases). This CDR3 has 12 residues. In germline, CDR1 is SQVTM, CDR2 ANQGSEA. Trimming removed 7 bases from V and 3 bases from J, with 12 bases in between. Here the CDR3 reads CSGKGADYGYTF. CDR3 DNA sequence: TGCAGCGGGAAAGGGGCCGACTATGGCTACACCTTC.

Points on this clonotype: Given a much more abundant clone one base away, this may be a read error. This is likely a read error, given that the CDR3 carries no conserved phenylalanine or tryptophan at its end. This chain's CDR3 is CASSLRLINYGYTL. The CDR3 bases are TGTGCCAGCAGTTTGCGACTGATAAACTATGGCTACACCCTC. The V call is TRBV28, the J call TRBJ1-2; D call uncertain. V gave up 3 bases and J gave up 2 bases, with 10 bases separating them. Germline V CDR1 and CDR2: MDHEN, SYDVKM. The CDR3 consists of 14 residues.